This is a list of T cell receptor beta chains from one sample in a study of blood T cell repertoires in COVID-19. Data came from immunoSEQ multiplex PCR; TCRdb stores just in-frame clones and leaves some out. The table shows more than 300,000 clones, with around 90% occurring only once. The sample taken for sequencing was peripheral blood. The source is a man younger than 35 who had recovered from COVID-19. The CDR3 runs from the conserved cysteine through the conserved F or W. The D gene is left open where the match is weak. Size is stated for part of the rows, as once, few or many counts, or as a class when the clone is expanded.

J gene: TRBJ2-7; V gene: TRBV18; D gene: TRBD1; clone size: -; CDR3 DNA: TGTGCCAGCTCACCACAAGAGACAGGGGCGGTCGGCGAGCAGTACTTC; CDR3 protein: CASSPQETGAVGEQYF
J gene: TRBJ1-1; V gene: TRBV7-9; D gene: -; clone size: once; CDR3 DNA: TGTGCCAGCAGTTTGCCTCAGGACAATAAAGCTTTCTTT; CDR3 protein: CASSLPQDNKAFF
J gene: TRBJ1-4; V gene: TRBV2; D gene: -; clone size: -; CDR3 DNA: TGTGCCAGCAGGGTGGGGCAGCTCCTGTTTTTT; CDR3 protein: CASRVGQLLFF
J gene: TRBJ2-7; V gene: TRBV6-2/TRBV6-3; D gene: -; clone size: -; CDR3 DNA: TGTGCCAGCAGTTCTGGGAGCTACGAGCAGTACTTC; CDR3 protein: CASSSGSYEQYF
J gene: TRBJ2-7; V gene: TRBV5-6; D gene: TRBD1; clone size: once; CDR3 DNA: TGTGCCAGCAGCCTAGCCTGGGACAGGGACGCGGAGCAGTACTTC; CDR3 protein: CASSLAWDRDAEQYF
J gene: TRBJ2-3; V gene: TRBV19; D gene: TRBD2; clone size: once; CDR3 DNA: TGTGCCAGTAGTCCTCTCCTCCCCGCTAGCGGGGGGGCCGGCGGTACGCAGTATTTT; CDR3 protein: CASSPLLPASGGAGGTQYF
J gene: TRBJ2-5; V gene: TRBV6-5; D gene: -; clone size: -; CDR3 DNA: TGTGCCAGCAGTTACTCACGGGGTCAAGAGACCCAGTACTTC; CDR3 protein: CASSYSRGQETQYF
J gene: TRBJ2-2; V gene: TRBV9; D gene: -; clone size: -; CDR3 DNA: TGTGCCAGCAGCGTCTCTGAGGGGAACACCGGGGAGCTGTTTTTT; CDR3 protein: CASSVSEGNTGELFF
J gene: TRBJ1-1; V gene: TRBV2; D gene: -; clone size: -; CDR3 DNA: TGTGCCAGCAGGCTGGGACAAGTGGAAGTTGAAGCTTTCTTT; CDR3 protein: CASRLGQVEVEAFF
J gene: TRBJ2-7; V gene: TRBV6-1; D gene: TRBD1; clone size: -; CDR3 DNA: TGTGCCAGCAGTGCCTCTGTGGGGACAGGGGACCTTCTTTACGAGCAGTACTTC; CDR3 protein: CASSASVGTGDLLYEQYF
J gene: TRBJ2-2; V gene: TRBV7-9; D gene: -; clone size: few; CDR3 DNA: TGTGCCAGCAGCTTTCTCTCCGGGGAGCTGTTTTTT; CDR3 protein: CASSFLSGELFF